These 30 T cell receptor beta chains came from one sample sequenced in a study of CD8+CD57+ T cells in acquired aplastic anemia. For CDR3 and TCR beta VDJ profiling, genomic DNA was the template used. Each CDR3 protein is one row after TCRdb ran MiXCR on the reads. The table shows about 180,000 distinct CDR3 sequences, with about 44% occurring only once. The patients chosen for sequencing had shown expansion of CD8+CD57+ cells (detected by flow cytometry). Input material: sorted CD4+, CD8+, or CD8+CD57+ T cells (not recorded which) from PBMCs. These receptors were collected from a human donor with aplastic anemia.

This clonotype was picked up many times. Relative to the germline gene, one junction end is altered; a read error may explain this. The chain combines TRBV6-1 with TRBJ2-4; 8 nucleotides match TRBD2. The CDR3 runs 13 residues. The germline gives CDR1 MNHNS, CDR2 SASEGT. The CDR3 region has the DNA TGTGCCAGCAGTGAAGTGGAAGGCGGGGGGTCCCAGTTC. Protein: CASSEVEGGGSQF.

V usage is TRBV20-1 and J usage is TRBJ1-1; 10 positions agree with TRBD1. The CDR3 sequence is 14 residues long. Germline V gene sequence: CDR1 DFQATT, CDR2 SNEGSKA (reference sequence). J gave up 3 bases and V 6 bases, and 7 bases lay outside the gene matches. This CDR3 reads CSANGQGVDTEAFF. DNA for the CDR3: TGCAGTGCAAACGGACAGGGGGTTGACACTGAAGCTTTCTTT.

The V call is TRBV7-9, the J call TRBJ2-1, with 7 bases lining up with TRBD1. The CDR3 has 13 residues. Germline assignment: CDR1 SEHNR and CDR2 FQNEAQ (reference sequence). The V and J ends lost 6 bases and 10 bases, in that order; junction bases with no gene match: 9. The CDR3 here is CASRSLVGGEQFF. The DNA of the CDR3 is TGTGCCAGCAGGTCACTTGTAGGGGGCGAGCAGTTCTTC.

The rearrangement links TRBV10-3 to TRBJ2-2; D is possibly TRBD1 or TRBD2 (5 bases each). V lost 6 bases to trimming and J lost 6 bases, with 11 bases between them. Per germline, CDR1 ENHRY and CDR2 SYGVKD. The CDR3 loop spans 13 amino acids. The CDR3 DNA sequence: TGTGCCATCAGCCGGGACCCGTCCGGGGAGCTGTTTTTT. Encoded protein: CAISRDPSGELFF.

CDR3 DNA sequence: TGTGCCAGCAGCTTAGTAGAGGGCGGGGAGTACGAGCAGTACTTC. The encoded protein is CASSLVEGGEYEQYF. V is TRBV7-6 and J is TRBJ2-7; D may be TRBD2 (6 bases). Per germline, CDR1 SGHVS and CDR2 FNYEAQ. The CDR3 is made up of 15 amino acids. V was clipped by 1 base and J by 4 bases, with 14 bases between them.

This clonotype was seen at least ten times. The chain joins TRBV4-1 to TRBJ2-3; D is possibly TRBD2 (6 bases). This CDR3 is 15 amino acids long. V was clipped by 1 base and J by 1 base, with 9 bases between them. Germline loops: CDR1 MGHRA, CDR2 YSYEKL. CDR3 sequence reads: CASSQVGLRTDTQYF. In nucleotides, the CDR3 is TGCGCCAGCAGCCAAGTCGGACTACGCACAGATACGCAGTATTTT.

The chain joins TRBV7-9 to TRBJ1-2; D is unclear. This CDR3 is built from 14 residues. Trimming stripped 1 base from V and 4 bases from J, with 10 bases between. CDR1 is SEHNR and CDR2 is FQNEAQ in the germline V gene (reference sequence). CDR3 bases: TGTGCCAGCAGCTTAGAGCAAACCCCCTATGGCTACACCTTC. Translating gives CASSLEQTPYGYTF.

This clonotype showed up just a few times. The chain combines TRBV15 with TRBJ1-1; D unclear. From germline, CDR1 is LNHNV and CDR2 YYDKDF (reference sequence). The CDR3 runs 14 residues. Trimming stripped 1 base from V and 3 bases from J, with 9 bases between. This chain's CDR3 is CATSRVGSDTEAFF. The CDR3 DNA sequence: TGTGCCACCAGCAGAGTGGGGAGCGACACTGAAGCTTTCTTT.

This clonotype was recorded a few times. The chain uses TRBV10-2 and TRBJ2-1; D possibly matches TRBD1 or TRBD2 (6 bases each). The CDR3 is 16 residues long. Trimming removed 3 bases at V and 9 bases at J, with 21 bases between. Germline assignment: CDR1 WSHSY and CDR2 SAAADI. The CDR3 protein is CASSDPRDTFGGEQFF. The CDR3, as DNA: TGCGCCAGCAGTGATCCCCGGGACACCTTCGGGGGTGAGCAGTTCTTC.

This chain connects TRBV9 to TRBJ2-5; 11 bases align to TRBD2. V was pared by 6 bases and J by 3 bases, with 7 bases of the junction left unmatched. The germline CDR1 and CDR2 sequences are SGDLS and YYNGEE. The CDR3 covers 15 residues. CDR3 bases: TGTGCCAGCAACCCTAGCGGGGGGTTAAAAGAGACCCAGTACTTC. Translated, it gives CASNPSGGLKETQYF.

This clonotype was seen only a few times. CDR3 bases: TGTGCCAGCAGTTTAAAGGCAGGGAATAGCAATCAGCCCCAGCATTTT. It codes for CASSLKAGNSNQPQHF. The rearrangement uses TRBV27 and TRBJ1-5; D is perhaps TRBD1 (5 bases). V was trimmed by 2 bases and J by 0 bases, leaving 11 bases between them. This CDR3 is 16 amino acids long. Germline V CDR1 and CDR2: MNHEY, SMNVEV (reference sequence).

The chain couples TRBV10-3 to TRBJ2-5, with D tentatively TRBD2 (5 bases). Germline V gives CDR1 ENHRY, CDR2 SYGVKD. This CDR3 has 14 residues. Deletions cut 4 bases from V and 3 bases from J, with 12 bases between. Here the CDR3 reads CAISGLTQKETQYF. In DNA form, the CDR3 reads TGTGCCATCAGTGGACTAACGCAGAAAGAGACCCAGTACTTC.

The chain recombines TRBV15 with TRBJ1-3, with D perhaps TRBD1 (6 bases). This CDR3 region has 18 residues. Per the germline V gene, CDR1 is LNHNV and CDR2 is YYDKDF (reference sequence). V lost 1 base and J 0 bases, leaving 16 bases between the germline ends. CDR3 loop: CATSRAQGPLSSGNTIYF. The CDR3 bases are TGTGCCACCAGCAGAGCACAGGGACCCTTATCCTCTGGAAACACCATATATTTT.

This clonotype has ten or more counts. The chain combines TRBV5-1 with TRBJ2-1; 9 nucleotides line up with TRBD1. CDR3 length: 15 residues. From germline, CDR1 is SGHRS and CDR2 YFSETQ. V shed 3 bases and J 10 bases; nucleotides not matched to a gene: 11. The DNA of the CDR3 is TGCGCCAGCAGCTCTCCGGGACAGGGAATATGGGAGCAGTTCTTC. It specifies CASSSPGQGIWEQFF.

With regard to this clonotype: One end of the junction is discordant with germline, which a read error may explain. The rearrangement joins TRBV11-1 to TRBJ2-7; tentative D call: TRBD2 (5 bases). CDR3 length: 17 residues. In germline, CDR1 is SGHAT, CDR2 FQDESV (reference sequence). The CDR3 DNA reads TGTGCCAGCAGCCCTGGCGGTGGTATCAGGAGGCCCTACGAGCAGTGCTTC. Translation: CASSPGGGIRRPYEQCF.

This chain joins TRBV9 and TRBJ1-1; a possible D gene is TRBD1 (5 bases). The CDR3 totals 13 residues. The V end was cut by 7 bases, the J end by 0 bases, with 10 bases between. The germline gives CDR1 SGDLS, CDR2 YYNGEE. CDR3 loop: CASGGTVNTEAFF. CDR3 nucleotide sequence: TGTGCCAGCGGGGGAACAGTGAACACTGAAGCTTTCTTT.

Many counts were recorded for this clonotype. V gene TRBV6-4 combines with J gene TRBJ1-5; TRBD1 agrees at 10 bases. There are 14 residues in the CDR3. The ends lost 5 bases at V and 5 bases at J; junction bases unmatched: 3. Germline lookup yields CDR1 MRHNA and CDR2 SNTAGT. CDR3 coding DNA: TGTGCCAGCAGTAGGACAGGGGGGGATCAGCCCCAGCATTTT. It encodes CASSRTGGDQPQHF.

This clonotype was seen only once. A much larger clone lies one base from this, so it may be a read error. Here the CDR3 omits its conserved ending phenylalanine or tryptophan, so a read error is the likely source. The J gene is TRBJ1-6, the V gene TRBV27, with D perhaps matching TRBD1 (5 bases). The CDR3 contains 13 residues. Germline V gene sequence: CDR1 MNHEY, CDR2 SMNVEV (reference sequence). With 3 bases removed from V and 10 bases from J, the gap between germline ends came to 10 bases. CDR3 DNA: TGTGCCAGCAGTTTCGCCAGGGACTCACCCCTCCACGTT. Protein sequence: CASSFARDSPLHV.

This clonotype was found many times. The V call is TRBV19, the J call TRBJ1-5; 9 bases map to TRBD1. J lost 4 bases, V lost 9 bases, and 7 bases had no gene match. The CDR3 totals 14 residues. Germline-derived CDR1 and CDR2 are LNHDA and SQIVND (reference sequence). For the CDR3, the DNA is TGTGCCAGCTCCGACAGGGGGGATAATCAGCCCCAGCATTTT. Translating gives CASSDRGDNQPQHF.

A few counts support this clonotype. The chain recombines TRBV5-1 with TRBJ2-3, with D possibly being TRBD2 (7 bases). Germline V lookup: CDR1 SGHRS, CDR2 YFSETQ. Trimming removed 0 bases at V and 1 base at J, with 15 bases between. The CDR3 is made up of 17 amino acids. Here the CDR3 reads CASSLVGGGPRTDTQYF. The DNA of the CDR3 is TGCGCCAGCAGCTTGGTTGGGGGGGGGCCCCGCACAGATACGCAGTATTTT.

The V and J genes are TRBV5-6 and TRBJ1-4; perhaps TRBD1 as D (6 bases). CDR1 and CDR2 from the germline V gene are SGHDT and YYEEEE. V shed 1 base and J shed 6 bases, with 13 bases lying between them. The CDR3 covers 15 residues. CDR3 nucleotides: TGTGCCAGCAGCTTGTTACAGGGTGGGGATGAAAAACTGTTTTTT. Amino acid sequence: CASSLLQGGDEKLFF.

The genes are TRBV24-1 and TRBJ2-7; 7 bases map to TRBD1. Germline CDR1 and CDR2: KGHDR and SFDVKD. This CDR3 has 16 residues. The V and J ends lost 4 bases and 4 bases, in that order; junction bases with no gene match: 12. The CDR3: CATSDPGQARGYEQYF. DNA for the CDR3: TGTGCCACCAGTGACCCCGGACAGGCCAGGGGGTACGAGCAGTACTTC.

The V call is TRBV7-9, the J call TRBJ2-7; either TRBD1 or TRBD2 may fit D (6 bases each). This CDR3 is built from 15 residues. Trimming stripped 3 bases from V and 6 bases from J, with 18 bases between. Germline CDR1 SEHNR, CDR2 FQNEAQ (reference sequence). This CDR3 reads CASSLASGGVGEQYF. CDR3 sequence (DNA): TGTGCCAGCAGCTTGGCGTCCGGGGGCGTCGGCGAGCAGTACTTC. Full variable domain (outside the CDR3, taken from reference TRBV7-9 and TRBJ2-7): DTGVSQNPRHKITKRGQNVTFRCDPISEHNRLYWYRQTLGQGPEFLTYFQNEAQLEKSRLLSDRFSAERPKGSFSTLEIQRTEQGDSAMYLCASSLASGGVGEQYFGPGTRLTVT.

The chain is built from TRBV7-2 and TRBJ2-7; 10 bases fit TRBD1. Germline assignment: CDR1 SGHTA and CDR2 FQGNSA. After removal of 2 bases from V and 6 bases from J, the junction contained 4 bases not matched to a gene. The CDR3 covers 14 residues. The CDR3 DNA reads TGTGCCAGCAGCTTATCCGGGACAGGGGTCGAGCAGTACTTC. This sequence encodes CASSLSGTGVEQYF.

The J gene is TRBJ2-3, the V gene TRBV11-1; 8 bases are shared with TRBD2. V was clipped by 1 base and J by 4 bases; unmatched bases: 10. This CDR3 comprises 17 residues. Germline CDR1 is SGHAT and CDR2 is FQDESV (reference sequence). The CDR3 DNA reads as TGTGCCAGCAGCTTAGTTTCGAGCGGGAGTGGTGCAGATACGCAGTATTTT. Encoded protein: CASSLVSSGSGADTQYF.

The rearrangement joins TRBV11-2 to TRBJ2-1, with D maybe TRBD2 (6 bases). The CDR3 has 16 residues. Per the germline V gene, CDR1 is SGHAT and CDR2 is FQNNGV. Trimming shortened V by 2 bases and J by 4 bases, and 15 bases separated the two germline ends. The CDR3, as DNA: TGTGCCAGCAGCTTATCCGGAGGGCCAAGGTACAATGAGCAGTTCTTC. This codes for CASSLSGGPRYNEQFF.

The J gene is TRBJ2-7, the V gene TRBV7-8; D possibly corresponds to TRBD2 (7 bases). V was shortened by 5 bases and J by 7 bases, with 18 bases between the two germline ends. CDR1 and CDR2 (germline): SGHVS, FQNEAQ. CDR3 length equals 14 residues. The CDR3 nucleotides read TGTGCCAGCAGCGGAGAGGGGGGGGACCTGGAGCAGTACTTC. Translated, it gives CASSGEGGDLEQYF.

This clonotype occurred many times. V is TRBV19 and J is TRBJ1-5, with TRBD1 matching over 9 bases. This CDR3 spans 14 amino acids. Per germline, CDR1 LNHDA and CDR2 SQIVND (reference sequence). Unmatched junction bases numbered 2, after V lost 4 bases and J lost 4 bases. The CDR3 here is CASSTGTGNQPQHF. CDR3 in DNA: TGTGCCAGTAGTACCGGGACAGGGAATCAGCCCCAGCATTTT.

The V call is TRBV2, the J call TRBJ2-5; 10 nucleotides line up with TRBD2. Germline CDR1 and CDR2: SNHLY and FYNNEI. V dropped 4 bases and J dropped 4; count of bases not matched to a gene: 9. The CDR3 runs to 16 residues. CDR3 in DNA: TGTGCCAGCAGTGGATCGAGCGGGGGGGCCAGAGAGACCCAGTACTTC. Protein: CASSGSSGGARETQYF.

The rearrangement links TRBV6-1 to TRBJ1-1, with 8 bases lining up with TRBD1. The J segment lost 6 bases and the V segment lost 7 bases, leaving 4 bases of the junction unmatched. The CDR3 totals 12 residues. Germline assignment: CDR1 MNHNS and CDR2 SASEGT. The CDR3 loop is CASKGTGSEAFF. In nucleotides, the CDR3 is TGTGCCAGCAAGGGGACAGGCTCTGAAGCTTTCTTT.